The 29 T cell receptor beta chains reported below all come from one sample, sequenced in a study of PD-1 blockade in classical Hodgkin lymphoma. Regarding time point: cycle 4 day 1 (C4D1), after less than 7 weeks of nivolumab. Following autologous stem cell transplantation, relapse occurred in every patient, and exposure to brentuximab vedotin varied. The protocol was immunoSEQ multiplex PCR, while the TCRdb copy is restricted to in-frame clones and leaves out a portion. The sample yields about 41,000 clones, roughly two thirds seen once. The sample in question was peripheral blood mononuclear cells (PBMCs), obtained before the fourth cycle of nivolumab. These receptors came from a human donor with classical Hodgkin lymphoma.

This clone has only one observation. This rearrangement joins TRBV9 to TRBJ2-1; 7 nucleotides align to TRBD2. Germline V gene lookup returns CDR1 SGDLS and CDR2 YYNGEE. With V trimmed by 3 bases and J by 9 bases, 12 bases remained unmatched. There are 15 residues in the CDR3. CDR3 bases: TGTGCCAGCAGCGCAACTAGCGCAGTGGTTGGTGAGCAGTTCTTC. Translation: CASSATSAVVGEQFF.

In the case of this clone: Germline is not matched at one junction end, which may reflect a read error. The CDR3 nucleotides read TGTGCCAGCTCACCACCTACCCTGGGACCGAACCCTGAAGCTTTCTTT. Translated, it gives CASSPPTLGPNPEAFF. J is TRBJ1-1 and V is TRBV18; D is perhaps TRBD1 (5 bases). CDR3 size: 16 residues. Germline CDR1 reads KGHSH; CDR2 reads LQKENI.

A few counts support this clone. The chain combines TRBV5-1 with TRBJ1-1; no clear D gene. This CDR3 is built from 14 residues. Germline V gene lookup returns CDR1 SGHRS and CDR2 YFSETQ. V shed 0 bases and J shed 0 bases, with 6 bases lying between them. The CDR3 bases are TGCGCCAGCAGCTTGGCAGCCATGAACACTGAAGCTTTCTTT. Its protein is CASSLAAMNTEAFF.

This sequence joins TRBV5-8 and TRBJ2-5, with D perhaps TRBD2 (5 bases). The CDR3 sequence is 15 residues long. V lost 0 bases, J lost 2 bases, and 11 bases lay in between. Per the germline V gene, CDR1 is SGHTS and CDR2 is YDEGEE. The CDR3: CASSLDPGTQETQYF. Written as DNA, the CDR3 is TGTGCCAGCAGCTTGGACCCGGGAACACAAGAGACCCAGTACTTC.

By sample fraction, this clone is medium-sized (0.01 to 0.1%). The chain joins TRBV7-6 to TRBJ1-2; 8 positions match TRBD1. V gave up 5 bases and J gave up 8 bases; unmatched junction bases: 13. The CDR3 loop spans 15 amino acids. Germline CDR1 SGHVS, CDR2 FNYEAQ. CDR3 DNA: TGTGCCAGCAGCCCATCAGGGGGCGGCTTCATCGGCTACACCTTC. Its translation is CASSPSGGGFIGYTF.

J is TRBJ2-5 and V is TRBV19; TRBD2 aligns across 8 bases. Trimming at V came to 5 bases and at J to 5 bases, leaving 4 bases not matched to a gene. The CDR3 runs to 13 residues. Looked up from germline, CDR1 is LNHDA and CDR2 is SQIVND (reference sequence). The CDR3 region is CASSSQRGETQYF. The CDR3 DNA is TGTGCCAGTAGTTCACAGCGGGGGGAGACCCAGTACTTC.

The V call is TRBV29-1, the J call TRBJ1-1, with D possibly matching TRBD1 (5 bases). V was pared by 6 bases and J by 7 bases, with 12 bases between. The CDR3 consists of 11 residues. Germline-derived CDR1 and CDR2 are SQVTM and ANQGSEA. CDR3 amino acids: CSVHNRIEAFF. CDR3 sequence (DNA): TGCAGCGTCCACAACAGGATTGAAGCTTTCTTT.

This clone was seen many times. The chain is built from TRBV5-8 and TRBJ2-5; D is unclear. Trimming cost V 4 bases and J 5 bases, with 18 bases left between them. CDR3 size: 15 residues. CDR1 is SGHTS, CDR2 YDEGEE, per germline. DNA of the CDR3: TGTGCCAGCAGCGACGCTCCGGTGGCGACCGAGACCCAGTACTTC. It encodes CASSDAPVATETQYF. Together with reference TRBV5-8 and TRBJ2-5, the CDR3 gives the full variable domain: EAGVTQSPTHLIKTRGQQATLRCSPISGHTSVYWYQQALGLGLQFLLWYDEGEERNRGNFPPRFSGRQFPNYSSELNVNALELEDSALYLCASSDAPVATETQYFGPGTRLLVL.

This clone showed up just a few times. This sequence joins TRBV6-5 and TRBJ2-5; 10 bases fit TRBD2. The CDR3 totals 15 residues. Looked up from germline, CDR1 is MNHEY and CDR2 is SVGAGI. V was clipped by 7 bases and J by 4 bases; unmatched bases: 9. This CDR3 is CASIRSGGAGETQYF. The DNA for the CDR3 is TGTGCCAGCATCAGGAGCGGGGGGGCCGGAGAGACCCAGTACTTC.

V and J are TRBV11-2 and TRBJ1-1, with 12 positions matching TRBD1. The CDR3 is 16 amino acids. Unmatched junction bases numbered 11, after V lost 8 bases and J lost 4 bases. CDR1 is SGHAT, CDR2 FQNNGV, per germline. The CDR3 coding sequence is TGTGCCAGCCTTCTGGGGACAGGGGGCCCCGGCACTGAAGCTTTCTTT. Protein sequence: CASLLGTGGPGTEAFF. Drawing the rest from reference TRBV11-2 and TRBJ1-1, the complete variable domain is EAGVAQSPRYKIIEKRQSVAFWCNPISGHATLYWYQQILGQGPKLLIQFQNNGVVDDSQLPKDRFSAERLKGVDSTLKIQPAKLEDSAVYLCASLLGTGGPGTEAFFGQGTRLTVV.

This chain connects TRBV5-6 to TRBJ1-5; D gene unclear. Looked up from germline, CDR1 is SGHDT and CDR2 is YYEEEE. V lost 4 bases, J lost 1 base, and 12 bases lay in between. This CDR3 region has 15 residues. The CDR3 DNA follows: TGTGCCAGCAGCCGACTGACGGAGAGCAATCAGCCCCAGCATTTT. It is translated as CASSRLTESNQPQHF.

By share of the sample, this clone is medium-sized. The J gene is TRBJ1-5, the V gene TRBV7-2, with D uncertain. CDR1 and CDR2 from the germline V gene are SGHTA and FQGNSA. The CDR3 loop spans 14 amino acids. Between the trimmed V and J ends, which lost 2 bases and 4 bases, there was a span of 9 bases. This chain's CDR3 is CASSLNLGNQPQHF. The CDR3 nucleotides are TGTGCCAGCAGCTTAAATTTGGGGAATCAGCCCCAGCATTTT.

The sample holds a few counts of this clone. The V gene is TRBV5-1, the J gene TRBJ1-1; 7 positions match TRBD1. There are 14 residues in the CDR3. V dropped 0 bases and J dropped 8; count of bases not matched to a gene: 7. In germline, CDR1 is SGHRS, CDR2 YFSETQ. DNA for the CDR3: TGCGCCAGCAGCTTGGATGCAGGGGGATACGAAGCTTTCTTT. It yields the protein CASSLDAGGYEAFF.

This clone has only one observation. The chain recombines TRBV10-3 with TRBJ1-6; D call uncertain. This CDR3 has 16 residues. Germline CDR1 and CDR2: ENHRY and SYGVKD. The V and J ends lost 8 bases and 0 bases respectively, with 14 bases between them. CDR3 in DNA: TGTGCCATCGGGAGGTCAGGCGGCTCCTATAATTCACCCCTCCACTTT. Translated, it gives CAIGRSGGSYNSPLHF.

The chain is built from TRBV4-1 and TRBJ1-1; the D gene is possibly TRBD1 (6 bases). CDR3 size: 13 residues. Per the germline V gene, CDR1 is MGHRA and CDR2 is YSYEKL. Trimming stripped 3 bases from V and 5 bases from J, with 10 bases between. The DNA of the CDR3 is TGCGCCAGCAGCCACCAGGGGACGACTGAAGCTTTCTTT. This gives the protein CASSHQGTTEAFF.

The rearrangement joins TRBV7-2 to TRBJ2-2, with 8 bases lining up with TRBD2. The CDR3 is made up of 16 amino acids. The germline CDR1 and CDR2 sequences are SGHTA and FQGNSA. The junction had 8 bases not matched to a gene; V was cut back by 4 bases and J by 4 bases. The DNA for the CDR3 is TGTGCCAGCAGCTCCGGCGGGACTAGTTTCACCGGGGAGCTGTTTTTT. Residues: CASSSGGTSFTGELFF.

The V and J genes are TRBV6-6 and TRBJ2-5; 7 bases align to TRBD1. This CDR3 has 16 amino acids. The trim removed 3 bases at V and 2 bases at J, leaving 9 bases unmatched. Germline CDR1 MNHNY, CDR2 SVGAGI (reference sequence). CDR3 residues: CASSYGPGGWQETQYF. The CDR3 DNA reads TGTGCCAGCAGTTATGGGCCAGGGGGTTGGCAAGAGACCCAGTACTTC.

Comments on this clone: A junction boundary mismatches the germline segment, possibly from a read error. The rearrangement joins TRBV7-7 to TRBJ2-3; D is perhaps TRBD1 (6 bases). Germline V lookup: CDR1 SSHAT, CDR2 FNYEAQ (reference sequence). This CDR3 has 14 residues. CDR3 coding DNA: TGTGCTAGCAGCTTAAACAGGGCGTCAGATACGCAGTATTTT. Translation gives CASSLNRASDTQYF.

The chain combines TRBV6-6 with TRBJ2-7; D is undetermined. The CDR3 extends over 16 amino acids. Germline CDR1 reads MNHNY; CDR2 reads SVGAGI (reference sequence). V was trimmed by 0 bases and J by 2 bases, leaving 14 bases between them. The CDR3 nucleotides read TGTGCCAGCAGTTACTCCCTCTCCGGGCAGACCTACGAGCAGTACTTC. Protein: CASSYSLSGQTYEQYF.

V is TRBV7-9 and J is TRBJ1-1; D is ambiguous. The CDR3 is made up of 13 amino acids. The germline V and J ends were trimmed by 0 bases and 11 bases, with 13 bases remaining between them. Germline V gene lookup returns CDR1 SEHNR and CDR2 FQNEAQ (reference sequence). CDR3 sequence reads: CASSLASIGAAFF. CDR3 sequence (DNA): TGTGCCAGCAGCTTAGCTTCGATCGGAGCTGCTTTCTTT.

Concerning this clone: The sample contains more than one DNA sequence encoding this CDR3. The chain employs TRBV6-5 and TRBJ1-1, with 7 bases fitting TRBD1. Germline loops: CDR1 MNHEY, CDR2 SVGAGI. CDR3 length: 14 residues. The junction had 1 base not matched to a gene; V was cut back by 2 bases and J by 1 base. CDR3 amino acids: CASSYRGPNTEAFF. In DNA form, the CDR3 reads TGTGCCAGCAGTTACAGGGGGCCGAACACTGAAGCTTTCTTT.

The chain employs TRBV2 and TRBJ2-7; D ambiguous. V was clipped by 8 bases and J by 4 bases, with 15 bases between them. Germline values: CDR1 SNHLY, CDR2 FYNNEI. The CDR3 loop spans 13 amino acids. For the CDR3, the DNA is TGTGCCAGCGGAACGTCGTTGCAATACGAGCAGTACTTC. This translates into CASGTSLQYEQYF.

The J gene is TRBJ1-1, the V gene TRBV7-2, with TRBD1 matching over 7 bases. The length of the CDR3 is 14 residues. V was clipped by 4 bases and J by 5 bases; unmatched bases: 7. CDR1 is SGHTA, CDR2 FQGNSA, per germline. The CDR3 spells CASSSDRRWTEAFF. The DNA for the CDR3 is TGTGCCAGCAGCTCGGACAGGCGGTGGACTGAAGCTTTCTTT.

The genes are TRBV2 and TRBJ2-1, with 7 bases aligning to TRBD1. Germline V CDR1 and CDR2: SNHLY, FYNNEI. Trimming took 6 bases from V and 8 from J; bases not matched to a gene: 4. This CDR3 spans 12 amino acids. The CDR3 sequence is CASRGTVHEQFF. The CDR3 region has the DNA TGTGCCAGCAGGGGGACAGTCCATGAGCAGTTCTTC. The entire variable domain, with the rest obtained from reference TRBV2 and TRBJ2-1, is as follows: EPEVTQTPSHQVTQMGQEVILRCVPISNHLYFYWYRQILGQKVEFLVSFYNNEISEKSEIFDDQFSVERPDGSNFTLKIRSTKLEDSAMYFCASRGTVHEQFFGPGTRLTVL.

J is TRBJ1-2 and V is TRBV29-1; TRBD1 agrees at 7 bases. Germline assignment: CDR1 SQVTM and CDR2 ANQGSEA. The V segment lost 6 bases and the J segment 6 bases; nucleotides outside the gene matches: 10. The CDR3 extends over 13 amino acids. DNA of the CDR3: TGCAGCGTCCGAGAAAGGGGGCGAGATGGCTACACCTTC. It yields the protein CSVRERGRDGYTF. Variable domain in full (rest from reference TRBV29-1 and TRBJ1-2): SAVISQKPSRDICQRGTSLTIQCQVDSQVTMMFWYRQQPGQSLTLIATANQGSEATYESGFVIDKFPISRPNLTFSTLTVSNMSPEDSSIYLCSVRERGRDGYTFGSGTRLTVV.

This chain joins TRBV27 and TRBJ2-7, with a possible D match to TRBD1 (6 bases). The CDR3 covers 16 residues. V gave up 0 bases and J gave up 3 bases, with 15 bases separating them. CDR1 is MNHEY and CDR2 is SMNVEV in the germline V gene (reference sequence). CDR3 sequence (DNA): TGTGCCAGCAGTTTATCGTTACAGGGAAACAGCTACGAGCAGTACTTC. Amino acids: CASSLSLQGNSYEQYF.

The V gene is TRBV5-1, the J gene TRBJ1-1, with D possibly being TRBD1 (6 bases). The CDR3 loop spans 13 amino acids. Deletions cut 3 bases from V and 5 bases from J, with 11 bases between. Germline V CDR1 and CDR2: SGHRS, YFSETQ. Here the CDR3 reads CASSSQGGTEAFF. CDR3 nucleotide sequence: TGCGCCAGCAGCTCCCAAGGGGGGACTGAAGCTTTCTTT.

The chain is built from TRBV11-2 and TRBJ2-7; D tentatively reads TRBD1 or TRBD2 (5 bases each). The length of the CDR3 is 13 residues. The V end was cut by 1 base, the J end by 2 bases, with 6 bases between. Germline CDR1 SGHAT, CDR2 FQNNGV. CDR3 region: CASSLAGPYEQYF. CDR3 coding DNA: TGTGCCAGCAGCTTAGCGGGGCCCTACGAGCAGTACTTC.

This chain's CDR3 is CASLPPGVAYNEQFF. CDR3 in DNA: TGTGCTAGTCTTCCCCCCGGGGTTGCCTACAATGAGCAGTTCTTC. V usage is TRBV12-5 and J usage is TRBJ2-1; D possibly corresponds to TRBD2 (5 bases). CDR1 and CDR2 (germline): LGHNT, FRNRAP. The CDR3 is made up of 15 amino acids. V dropped 8 bases and J dropped 2 bases, with 16 bases sitting between them. Full variable domain (rest looked up from reference TRBV12-5 and TRBJ2-1): DARVTQTPRHKVTEMGQEVTMRCQPILGHNTVFWYRQTMMQGLELLAYFRNRAPLDDSGMPKDRFSAEMPDATLATLKIQPSEPRDSAVYFCASLPPGVAYNEQFFGPGTRLTVL.